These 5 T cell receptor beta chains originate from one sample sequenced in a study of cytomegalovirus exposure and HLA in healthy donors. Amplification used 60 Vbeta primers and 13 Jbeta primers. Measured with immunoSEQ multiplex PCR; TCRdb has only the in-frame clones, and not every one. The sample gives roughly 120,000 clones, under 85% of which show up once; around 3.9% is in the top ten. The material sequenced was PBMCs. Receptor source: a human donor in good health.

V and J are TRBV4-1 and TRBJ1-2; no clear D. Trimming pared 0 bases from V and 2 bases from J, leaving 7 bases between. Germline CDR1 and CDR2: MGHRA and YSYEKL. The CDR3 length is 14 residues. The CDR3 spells CASSQDTGNYGYTF. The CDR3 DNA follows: TGCGCCAGCAGCCAAGATACCGGGAACTATGGCTACACCTTC.

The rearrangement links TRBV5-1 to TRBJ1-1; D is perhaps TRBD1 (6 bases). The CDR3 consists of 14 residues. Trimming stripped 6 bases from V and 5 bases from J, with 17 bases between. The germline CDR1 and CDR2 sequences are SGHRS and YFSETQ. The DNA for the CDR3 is TGCGCCAGCAAAATGGGAGGGGGAGAGACTGAAGCTTTCTTT. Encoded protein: CASKMGGGETEAFF.

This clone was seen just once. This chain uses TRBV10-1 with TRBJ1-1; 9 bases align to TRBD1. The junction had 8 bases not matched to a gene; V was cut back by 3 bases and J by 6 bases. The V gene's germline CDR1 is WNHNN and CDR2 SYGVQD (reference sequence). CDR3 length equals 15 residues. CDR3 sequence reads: CASSDSWTGASEAFF. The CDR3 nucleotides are TGCGCCAGCAGTGATTCTTGGACAGGGGCGTCTGAAGCTTTCTTT.

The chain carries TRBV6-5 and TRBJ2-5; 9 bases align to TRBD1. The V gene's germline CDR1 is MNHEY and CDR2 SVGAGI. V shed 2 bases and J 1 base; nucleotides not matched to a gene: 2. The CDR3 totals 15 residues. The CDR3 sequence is CASSYMDRGQETQYF. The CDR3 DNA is TGTGCCAGCAGTTACATGGACAGGGGCCAAGAGACCCAGTACTTC.

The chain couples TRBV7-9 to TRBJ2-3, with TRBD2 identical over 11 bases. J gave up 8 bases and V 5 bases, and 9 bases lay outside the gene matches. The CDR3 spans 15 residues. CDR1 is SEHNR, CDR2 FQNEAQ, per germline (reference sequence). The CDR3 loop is CASSGTSGLGGTQYF. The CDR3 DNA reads TGTGCCAGCAGCGGGACTAGCGGCCTTGGGGGTACGCAGTATTTT.